This T cell receptor (beta chain) was captured by sequencing in a study of blood T cell repertoires in COVID-19. The data were produced by immunoSEQ multiplex PCR, yet TCRdb's version contains in-frame clones alone and is incomplete. The table shows around 200,000 clones, with 87% occurring only once. CDR1 and CDR2 (germline): SNHLY, FYNNEI. This CDR3 has 15 residues. Trimming took 8 bases from V and 3 from J; bases not matched to a gene: 6. This clone turned up a few times. V and J are TRBV2 and TRBJ2-3, with 12 bases lining up with TRBD1. This sequence was found in a man aged 40-49 years with active or convalescent COVID-19. Specimen: peripheral blood. CDR3 DNA: TGTGCCAGCCACGGGGGACAGGGGGCAACAGATACGCAGTATTTT. Protein: CASHGGQGATDTQYF. The full variable domain, with the rest looked up from reference TRBV2 and TRBJ2-3, is EPEVTQTPSHQVTQMGQEVILRCVPISNHLYFYWYRQILGQKVEFLVSFYNNEISEKSEIFDDQFSVERPDGSNFTLKIRSTKLEDSAMYFCASHGGQGATDTQYFGPGTRLTVL.